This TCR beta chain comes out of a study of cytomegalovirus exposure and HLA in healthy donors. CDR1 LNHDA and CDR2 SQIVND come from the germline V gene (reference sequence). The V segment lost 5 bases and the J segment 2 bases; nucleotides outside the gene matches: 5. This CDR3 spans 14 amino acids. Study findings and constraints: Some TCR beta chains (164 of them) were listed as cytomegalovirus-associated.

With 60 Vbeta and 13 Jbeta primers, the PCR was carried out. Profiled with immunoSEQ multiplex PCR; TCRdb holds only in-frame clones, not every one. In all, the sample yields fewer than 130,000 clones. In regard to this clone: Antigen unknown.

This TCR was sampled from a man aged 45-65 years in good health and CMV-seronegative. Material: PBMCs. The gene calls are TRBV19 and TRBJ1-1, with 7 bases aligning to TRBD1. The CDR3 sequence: CASSFKGANTEAFF. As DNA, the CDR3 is TGTGCCAGTAGTTTCAAGGGGGCCAACACTGAAGCTTTCTTT.